This T cell receptor beta chain was captured by sequencing in a study of beta chain features in type 1 diabetes. Regarding the study as a whole: Shorter templates might be favored by PCR, equally in patients and controls.

Expressed TCRB transcripts were sequenced, since all the RNA that had been isolated was reverse transcribed. Here immunoSEQ multiplex PCR was the method, and the copy in TCRdb shows in-frame clones only, minus some. The data hold approximately 330,000 clones, with around 10% observed a single time. The CDR3 has 15 amino acids. Trimming pared 6 bases from V and 4 bases from J, leaving 16 bases between. The germline V gene has CDR1 MDHEN and CDR2 SYDVKM. As concerns this clone: Its antigen is unidentified.

A single heparinised blood sample, averaging roughly 100 mL, was obtained per donor. The origin of this receptor is a woman aged 25 to 39 in good health. The chain links TRBV28 to TRBJ2-1, with D perhaps matching TRBD2 (6 bases). The sequenced sample was naive CD4+ T cells from blood. DNA of the CDR3: TGTGCCAGCAGGGCCTGGCGGGAAGGGTACAATGAGCAGTTCTTC. This encodes CASRAWREGYNEQFF.